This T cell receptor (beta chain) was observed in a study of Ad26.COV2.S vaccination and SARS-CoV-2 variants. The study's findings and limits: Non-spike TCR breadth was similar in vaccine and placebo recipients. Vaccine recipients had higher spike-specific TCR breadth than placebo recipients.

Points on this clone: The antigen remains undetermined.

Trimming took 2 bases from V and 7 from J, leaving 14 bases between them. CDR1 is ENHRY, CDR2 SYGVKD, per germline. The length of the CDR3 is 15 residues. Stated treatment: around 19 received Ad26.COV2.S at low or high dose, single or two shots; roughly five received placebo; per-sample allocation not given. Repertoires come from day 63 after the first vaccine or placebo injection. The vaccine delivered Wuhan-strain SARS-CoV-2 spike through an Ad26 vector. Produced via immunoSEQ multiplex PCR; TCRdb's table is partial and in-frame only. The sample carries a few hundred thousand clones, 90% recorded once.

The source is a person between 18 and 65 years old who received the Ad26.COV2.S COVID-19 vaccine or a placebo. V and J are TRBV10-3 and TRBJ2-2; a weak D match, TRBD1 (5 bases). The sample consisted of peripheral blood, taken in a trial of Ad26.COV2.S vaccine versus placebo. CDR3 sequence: CAISERAGSDGELFF. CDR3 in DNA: TGTGCCATCAGTGAGAGGGCAGGGTCTGACGGGGAGCTGTTTTTT.